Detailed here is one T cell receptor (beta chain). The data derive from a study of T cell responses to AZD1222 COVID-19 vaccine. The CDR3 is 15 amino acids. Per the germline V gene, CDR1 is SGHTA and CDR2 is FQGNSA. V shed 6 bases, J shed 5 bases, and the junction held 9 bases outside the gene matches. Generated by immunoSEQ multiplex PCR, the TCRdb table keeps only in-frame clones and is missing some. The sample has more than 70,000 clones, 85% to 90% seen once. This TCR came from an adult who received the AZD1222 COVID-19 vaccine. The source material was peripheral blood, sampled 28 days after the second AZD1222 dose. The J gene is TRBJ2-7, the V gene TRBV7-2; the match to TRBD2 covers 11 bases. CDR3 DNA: TGTGCCAGCAGACAAACTAGCGGGGGAATCCACGAGCAGTACTTC. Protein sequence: CASRQTSGGIHEQYF.